The 21 T cell receptor beta chains given below trace back to one sample, sequenced in a study of CDR3 diversity in severe acne. TCRdb redid the calling of the PCR reads with MiXCR, one entry per CDR3 protein. The sample yields over 90,000 distinct CDR3 sequences, about half seen once. The sequenced sample was blood. All receptors derive from a male donor with acne.

The CDR3 protein is CSARLAGGGNNEQFF. The CDR3 DNA reads as TGCAGTGCAAGACTAGCGGGAGGAGGTAACAATGAGCAGTTCTTC. The chain carries TRBV20-1 and TRBJ2-1; TRBD2 matches 13 bases. This CDR3 is built from 15 residues. The ends lost 6 bases at V and 5 bases at J; junction bases unmatched: 7. Germline V CDR1 and CDR2: DFQATT, SNEGSKA (reference sequence).

A word on this clonotype: The DNA is omitted, as the CDR3 cannot be located on it reliably, and the CDR3 follows TCRdb's listing. The V call is TRBV7-9, the J call TRBJ2-5; the table calls TRBD2, which could not be checked here. Germline CDR1 and CDR2: SEHNR and FQNEAQ (reference sequence). The CDR3 extends over 21 residues, inclusive of both ends. The CDR3 spells CASSFYICSAPKREHQETQYF.

The sample holds many counts of this clonotype. The rearrangement links TRBV5-4 to TRBJ2-7; 7 bases align to TRBD2. Germline CDR1 SGHNT, CDR2 YYREEE (reference sequence). The CDR3 is 14 amino acids. V lost 4 bases to trimming and J lost 5 bases; unmatched junction nucleotides: 9. This CDR3 is CASSIIGLVDEQYF. As DNA, the CDR3 is TGTGCCAGCAGCATCATAGGACTAGTAGACGAGCAGTACTTC.

The chain couples TRBV12-3 or TRBV12-4 to TRBJ1-1; D is undetermined. Trimming pared 8 bases from V and 1 base from J, leaving 8 bases between. This CDR3 contains 12 residues. Here the CDR3 reads CASEWRNTEAFF. The DNA for the CDR3 is TGTGCCAGCGAATGGCGGAACACTGAAGCTTTCTTT.

In regard to this clonotype: The DNA is omitted, as the CDR3 cannot be located on it reliably, and the CDR3 follows TCRdb's listing. The chain links TRBV7-3 to TRBJ2-2; the D call of TRBD1 is as the table states it, not checked on the DNA. The CDR3 is 20 amino acids long, termini counted. The V gene's germline CDR1 is SGHTA and CDR2 FQGTGA. The CDR3 here is CASSLGDASYNEQFFGELFF.

Remarks on this clonotype: A read error is possible here, since a much larger clone lies one base away. The chain joins TRBV5-1 to TRBJ2-3; no definite D call. The CDR3 is 14 residues long. Germline V gene sequence: CDR1 SGHRS, CDR2 YFSETQ. CDR3 residues: CASSSTLYTDMQYF. CDR3 bases: TGCGCCAGCAGCTCCACCCTCTACACAGATATGCAGTATTTT.

V and J are TRBV28 and TRBJ2-7; 8 bases line up with TRBD1. Per the germline V gene, CDR1 is MDHEN and CDR2 is SYDVKM. The CDR3 contains 14 residues. Trimming at V came to 2 bases and at J to 0 bases, leaving 0 bases not matched to a gene. The DNA of the CDR3 is TGTGCCAGCAGTTTACAGGGGGCCTCCTACGAGCAGTACTTC. As protein: CASSLQGASYEQYF.

The V call is TRBV20-1, the J call TRBJ2-2; D gene ambiguous. In germline, CDR1 is DFQATT, CDR2 SNEGSKA (reference sequence). CDR3 length: 12 amino acids. Trimming left V 3 bases short and J 7 bases short, with 9 bases between. Written as DNA, the CDR3 is TGCAGTGCTAGTCCCCCGGGCGGGGAGCTGTTTTTT. Its protein product is CSASPPGGELFF.

The rearrangement joins TRBV2 to TRBJ2-7; TRBD2 agrees at 8 bases. The V gene end was trimmed by 8 bases and the J gene end by 12 bases; junction bases not matched to a gene: 12. The CDR3 is made up of 12 amino acids. Germline V lookup: CDR1 SNHLY, CDR2 FYNNEI. The CDR3 sequence is CASGRRAGERYF. CDR3 DNA: TGTGCCAGCGGCCGCCGAGCGGGAGAACGGTACTTC.

This clonotype occurred many times. The chain carries TRBV6-5 and TRBJ2-2; D call uncertain. The CDR3 runs to 15 residues. V dropped 6 bases and J dropped 1 base, with 12 bases sitting between them. Germline assignment: CDR1 MNHEY and CDR2 SVGAGI. The CDR3 DNA sequence: TGTGCCAGCAGCACCCGCCGCGGGAACACCGGGGAGCTGTTTTTT. Its translation: CASSTRRGNTGELFF.

This chain uses TRBV5-4 with TRBJ1-2; D is possibly TRBD1 (5 bases). The CDR3 extends over 12 amino acids. V was trimmed by 4 bases and J by 8 bases, leaving 12 bases between them. Germline V gene data show CDR1 as SGHNT and CDR2 as YYREEE (reference sequence). The CDR3 spells CASSRDVGGYTF. CDR3 nucleotide sequence: TGTGCCAGCAGCAGGGACGTCGGGGGCTACACCTTC.

The rearrangement joins TRBV5-8 to TRBJ1-4, with 12 bases matching TRBD1. The CDR3 runs to 15 residues. The germline gives CDR1 SGHTS, CDR2 YDEGEE. The junction had 6 bases not matched to a gene; V was cut back by 4 bases and J by 8 bases. CDR3 sequence: CASSDGTGGGEKLFF. The CDR3 coding sequence is TGTGCCAGCAGCGATGGGACAGGGGGCGGCGAAAAACTGTTTTTT.

This clonotype was picked up a small number of times. The chain is built from TRBV5-1 and TRBJ1-4, with TRBD1 identical over 7 bases. Germline values: CDR1 SGHRS, CDR2 YFSETQ. V dropped 0 bases and J dropped 5; count of bases not matched to a gene: 16. This CDR3 has 19 residues. The CDR3 DNA reads TGCGCCAGCAGCTTGGGAAGGTGGAGGGTTGGCAGGGGGAATGAAAAACTGTTTTTT. Protein: CASSLGRWRVGRGNEKLFF.

This clonotype was recorded at least ten times. The rearrangement joins TRBV6-4 to TRBJ2-1; D is possibly TRBD1 or TRBD2 (6 bases each). The germline CDR1 and CDR2 sequences are MRHNA and SNTAGT. There are 13 residues in the CDR3. V lost 7 bases and J 10 bases, leaving 17 bases between the germline ends. CDR3 nucleotides: TGTGCCAGCAAGCCGGGACCCGGGGGCGAGCAGTTCTTC. Translation gives CASKPGPGGEQFF.

The chain links TRBV6-5 to TRBJ1-5, with D unresolved. Germline CDR1 and CDR2: MNHEY and SVGAGI. Trimming took 6 bases from V and 2 from J, leaving 11 bases between them. The length of the CDR3 is 14 residues. The chain's CDR3 is CASSLDNGNQPQHF. In DNA, the CDR3 is TGTGCCAGCAGCCTCGACAATGGCAATCAGCCCCAGCATTTT.

This clonotype was seen at least ten times. The chain links TRBV5-1 to TRBJ2-1; 9 nucleotides align to TRBD1. The CDR3 is made up of 14 amino acids. CDR1 and CDR2 (germline): SGHRS, YFSETQ. With 4 bases clipped from V and 6 bases from J, the junction kept 5 bases outside the gene matches. The CDR3 here is CASSPGQGTNEQFF. CDR3 DNA: TGCGCCAGCAGCCCGGGACAGGGAACCAATGAGCAGTTCTTC.

This rearrangement joins TRBV2 to TRBJ2-5, with TRBD1 matching 8 bases. Germline-derived CDR1 and CDR2 are SNHLY and FYNNEI. The ends lost 6 bases at V and 7 bases at J; junction bases unmatched: 10. This CDR3 is built from 14 residues. CDR3 in amino acids: CASREPDRAGTQYF. DNA of the CDR3: TGTGCCAGCAGGGAACCGGACAGGGCGGGGACCCAGTACTTC. Complete variable domain (other parts from reference TRBV2 and TRBJ2-5): EPEVTQTPSHQVTQMGQEVILRCVPISNHLYFYWYRQILGQKVEFLVSFYNNEISEKSEIFDDQFSVERPDGSNFTLKIRSTKLEDSAMYFCASREPDRAGTQYFGPGTRLLVL.

The V gene is TRBV19, the J gene TRBJ1-3; 10 bases map to TRBD1. CDR1 LNHDA and CDR2 SQIVND come from the germline V gene (reference sequence). The V segment lost 7 bases and the J segment 5 bases; nucleotides outside the gene matches: 5. The CDR3 is 14 residues long. This CDR3 is CASNPGQGRNTIYF. The CDR3 DNA reads as TGTGCCAGTAATCCGGGACAGGGGAGAAACACCATATATTTT. Filled out from reference TRBV19 and TRBJ1-3, the complete variable domain reads DGGITQSPKYLFRKEGQNVTLSCEQNLNHDAMYWYRQDPGQGLRLIYYSQIVNDFQKGDIAEGYSVSREKKESFPLTVTSAQKNPTAFYLCASNPGQGRNTIYFGEGSWLTVV.

This clonotype has a count of ten or more. The chain combines TRBV20-1 with TRBJ1-1; D may be TRBD1 (6 bases). Between the trimmed V and J ends, which lost 6 bases and 8 bases, there was a span of 13 bases. The V gene's germline CDR1 is DFQATT and CDR2 SNEGSKA (reference sequence). CDR3 length: 11 amino acids. The CDR3 loop is CSARGGGEAFF. CDR3 DNA: TGCAGTGCCAGGGGTGGGGGAGAAGCTTTCTTT.

The chain employs TRBV7-2 and TRBJ2-7; D gene uncertain. The CDR3 has 12 residues. CDR1 and CDR2 (germline): SGHTA, FQGNSA. Trimming pared 6 bases from V and 2 bases from J, leaving 8 bases between. CDR3 DNA: TGTGCCAGCAGAACGTTACCCTACGAGCAGTACTTC. As protein: CASRTLPYEQYF.

In its sample, this clonotype was seen a few times. This chain uses TRBV2 with TRBJ1-1; D gene uncertain. Germline assignment: CDR1 SNHLY and CDR2 FYNNEI. This CDR3 has 10 amino acids. V lost 6 bases to trimming and J lost 7 bases, with 6 bases between them. CDR3 sequence (DNA): TGTGCCAGCAGAGGGAGTGAAGCTTTCTTT. This gives the protein CASRGSEAFF.